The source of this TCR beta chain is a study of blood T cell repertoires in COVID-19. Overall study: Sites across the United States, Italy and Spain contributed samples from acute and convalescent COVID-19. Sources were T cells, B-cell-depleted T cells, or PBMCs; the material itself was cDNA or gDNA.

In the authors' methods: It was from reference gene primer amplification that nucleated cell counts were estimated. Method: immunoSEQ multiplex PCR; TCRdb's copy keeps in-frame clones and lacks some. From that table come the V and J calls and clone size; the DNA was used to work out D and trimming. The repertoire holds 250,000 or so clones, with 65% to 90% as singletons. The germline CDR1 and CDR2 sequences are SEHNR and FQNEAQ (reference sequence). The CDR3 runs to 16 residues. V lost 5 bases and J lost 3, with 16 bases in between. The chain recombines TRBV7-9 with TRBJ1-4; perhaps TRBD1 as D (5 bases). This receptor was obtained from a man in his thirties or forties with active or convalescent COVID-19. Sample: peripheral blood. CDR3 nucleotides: TGTGCCAGCAGCCGCGGGGAAGGGGCTTCTAATGAAAAACTGTTTTTT. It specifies CASSRGEGASNEKLFF.